This entry is about one T cell receptor (beta chain). Its antigen is not identified. Amplification used 60 Vbeta primers and 13 Jbeta primers. In the source study's methods: Among the unique TCR beta chains that a later analysis counted, about 81 million in all, about 12 million were shared. Assay: immunoSEQ multiplex PCR; the TCRdb copy retains only in-frame clones and omits some. For V, J and clone size, that table is used; D and trimming come from the DNA. Among more than 110,000 clones listed, 60% to 85% were seen once. Trimming removed 4 bases from V and 5 bases from J; junction bases left unmatched: 7. The CDR3 has 15 amino acids. Germline V gene data show CDR1 as SNHLY and CDR2 as FYNNEI. Among the donors, all were healthy bone marrow donors. This sample was taken from a study of cytomegalovirus exposure and HLA in healthy donors. Study results and caveats: Researchers had no immune exposure information except CMV serostatus available. TCR beta sequences reportedly predicted most subjects' HLA-A and HLA-B alleles accurately.

Sequencing was carried out using PBMCs. The V gene is TRBV2, the J gene TRBJ2-2, with 7 bases lining up with TRBD2. The source of this sequence is a man between 25 and 39 years old in good health and CMV-seronegative. The CDR3 coding sequence is TGTGCCAGCAGTGGTACCGGGGGGTGGACCGGGGAGCTGTTTTTT. Amino acids: CASSGTGGWTGELFF.